This TCR beta chain was sequenced in a study of T cell responses to AZD1222 COVID-19 vaccine. Findings of the study overall: Breadth and depth of Spike-specific TCRs rose after two AZD1222 doses.

CDR3 size: 13 residues. CDR1 and CDR2 from the germline V gene are MGHRA and YSYEKL. Trimming removed 4 bases at V and 6 bases at J, with 9 bases between. With regard to this clone: The antigen is not known.

The repertoire was sequenced with immunoSEQ multiplex PCR; TCRdb's copy has only in-frame clones and lacks some. Of 130,000 to 150,000 clones listed, 80% to 90% are singletons. This clonotype was obtained from an adult in good health. V is TRBV4-1 and J is TRBJ2-2; unclear D gene. Sequences were derived from peripheral blood, sampled on day 0 of AZD1222 vaccination. CDR3 amino acids: CASSPSGAGELFF. CDR3 DNA sequence: TGCGCCAGCAGCCCTAGTGGGGCCGGGGAGCTGTTTTTT.